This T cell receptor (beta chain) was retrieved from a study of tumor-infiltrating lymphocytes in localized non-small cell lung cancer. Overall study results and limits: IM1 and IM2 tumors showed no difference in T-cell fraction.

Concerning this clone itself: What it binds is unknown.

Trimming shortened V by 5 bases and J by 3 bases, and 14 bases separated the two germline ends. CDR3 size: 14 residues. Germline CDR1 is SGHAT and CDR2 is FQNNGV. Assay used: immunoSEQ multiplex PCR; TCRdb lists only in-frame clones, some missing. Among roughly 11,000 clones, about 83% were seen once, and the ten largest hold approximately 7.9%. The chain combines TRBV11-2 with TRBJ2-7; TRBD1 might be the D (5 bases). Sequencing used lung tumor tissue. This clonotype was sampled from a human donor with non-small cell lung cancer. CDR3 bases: TGTGCCAGCAGCCCCACAGGTTACAACTACGAGCAGTACTTC. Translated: CASSPTGYNYEQYF.